This paragraph covers one T cell receptor (beta chain) sequence. It lacks a known antigen. Per-base qualities were not stored, and no clone one base away is much larger. Healthy HIV-negative adults with no recently reported acute infections or vaccinations were included as donors. All donors were Caucasian adults living in Nashville, Tennessee, USA. CD4+ T cells were enriched by magnetic negative selection; naive cells were then positively selected on CD45RA, and the negative fraction formed the memory subset. After blood collection by leukapheresis, PBMCs were isolated using Ficoll-Histopaque density gradient centrifugation and then cryopreserved in the vapor phase of liquid nitrogen. Analytical flow cytometry was used to check the purity and quantity of each magnetically sorted T cell population. Genomic DNA was isolated from every sorted fraction and measured by UV absorbance on a Nanodrop 2000c.

Using the deep immunoSEQ assay, multiplex PCR amplified TCR CDR3 regions from genomic DNA. Extracted genomic DNA from each cell subset was distributed evenly across all wells of several immunoSEQ 96-well plates, and each plate was treated as a replicate. For sorted subsets, roughly 200 ng of genomic DNA, equivalent to roughly 33,000 T cell genomes, went into each replicate PCR. Purified libraries were measured with a Qubit 3.0 fluorometer, size-checked on a Bioanalyzer 2100, and measured again with the KAPA Library Quantification kit. A separate single-read 150-cycle Illumina NextSeq 550 flow cell was used to sequence each immunoSEQ 96-well plate. The published analysis was carried out like this. The immunoSEQ output contained only junctional sequences without quality scores, so filtering could not match that applied to full-length reads. To assign V/J genes and CDR3, sequences were annotated against IMGT germline references using PyIR, a Python wrapper for IgBLAST v1.9. Reads were removed for weak V/J assignments (E-value above 1e-6), missing CDR3, stop codons, out-of-frame junctions, or ambiguous translated residues. V3J clonotypes were defined by identical inferred V gene, J gene, and CDR3 amino acid sequence. Percentage overlap between repertoires was computed as shared unique clonotypes divided by the size of the smaller repertoire. Richness of each repertoire was evaluated using RTK rarefaction, the Chao1 estimator, and Recon v2.1 estimates of unobserved clonotypes. Generation probabilities for all TCRbeta clonotypes obtained by the gDNA method from a handful of donors were computed using OLGA. The table was pulled from immuneACCESS by TCRdb, which kept in-frame rearrangements only. Such tables lose some clones; where checked, under half of the loss comes from unresolved V genes, and the rest has no known cause. V, J and clone size are those of that table, while D and trimming were read from the DNA. This sample comprises about 2.4 million clones, around nine tenths of them detected only once. The ten biggest clones cover around 0.14% of the sample.

This sample was taken from a study of shared clonotypes between healthy human individuals (dated by TCRdb to between 2020 and 2021). As for the study more broadly: A few men and two women, aged 18 to 49 years, made up the cohort. Blood TCR repertoires of roughly 5 healthy adults were deeply sequenced to estimate repertoire size and the extent of clonotype sharing between individuals. For each donor, three plates each were used for CD4 naive and CD4 memory, two plates were used for CD8 naive, and one plate was used for CD8 memory. To increase sequencing depth and limit assay-specific biases, TCR repertoire library preparation and sequencing were carried out by different laboratories using diverse techniques. Leukapheresis yielded between about 0.8 and 8.9 billion PBMCs per donor.

Overall study outcomes, separate from this receptor: Because the study included only a small number of donors, the genetic and exposure-history diversity represented was limited. Even with the large sequencing depth, rarefaction of the sorted-subset datasets indicated that sequencing was incomplete. Across a handful of donors, roughly 5% of naive CD4, 3.5% of naive CD8, approximately 2.5% of memory CD4, and 0.4% to 0.45% of memory CD8 clonotypes were shared. Based on pairwise subsampling, the degree of clonotype sharing among donors was expected to be affected by sequencing depth. Naive subsets generally had larger estimated clonotype richness than memory subsets did. Clonotypes shared by all four sorted-subset donors showed higher generation probabilities than non-shared clonotypes. Only blood was sampled, and tissue TCR repertoires likely differ from those in blood.

As encoded in the germline V gene (reference sequence), CDR1 is SEHNR while CDR2 is FQNEAQ. The CDR3 covers 15 residues, taking in both the cysteine and the phenylalanine. Of the read, only the CDR3 DNA is kept; its 45 bases are in frame from base 1. V drops 1 base and J drops 4 bases, leaving 13 bases in between. This TCR was sampled from a man aged 18 to 35 in good health. The chain couples TRBV7-9 to TRBJ1-2; the D gene lacks a confident call. Sequences were obtained from naive CD4+ T cells sorted from blood. Explained via the paper, the cell subset or site label denotes: CD45RA+ positively selected. The CDR3: CASSLVEGPRYGYTF. In nucleotides, the sequence is TGTGCCAGCAGCTTAGTGGAGGGTCCTCGCTATGGCTACACCTTC.